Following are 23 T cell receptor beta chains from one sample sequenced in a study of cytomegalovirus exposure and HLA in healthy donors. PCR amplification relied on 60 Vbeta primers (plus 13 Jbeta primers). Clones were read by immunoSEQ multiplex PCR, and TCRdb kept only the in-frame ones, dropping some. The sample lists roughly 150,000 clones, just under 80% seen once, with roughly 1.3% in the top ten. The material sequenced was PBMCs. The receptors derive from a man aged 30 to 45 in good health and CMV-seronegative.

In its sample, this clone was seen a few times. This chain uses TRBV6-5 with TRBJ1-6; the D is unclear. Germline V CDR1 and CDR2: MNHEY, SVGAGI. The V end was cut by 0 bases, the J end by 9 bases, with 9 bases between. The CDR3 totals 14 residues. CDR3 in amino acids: CASSYSTAGSPLHF. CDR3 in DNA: TGTGCCAGCAGTTACTCTACTGCCGGTTCACCCCTCCACTTT.

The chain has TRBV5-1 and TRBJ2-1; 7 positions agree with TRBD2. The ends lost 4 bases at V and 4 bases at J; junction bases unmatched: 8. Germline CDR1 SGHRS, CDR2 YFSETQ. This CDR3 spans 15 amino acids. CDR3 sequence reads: CASSPSSGIYNEQFF. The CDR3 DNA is TGCGCCAGCAGCCCATCTAGCGGAATTTACAATGAGCAGTTCTTC.

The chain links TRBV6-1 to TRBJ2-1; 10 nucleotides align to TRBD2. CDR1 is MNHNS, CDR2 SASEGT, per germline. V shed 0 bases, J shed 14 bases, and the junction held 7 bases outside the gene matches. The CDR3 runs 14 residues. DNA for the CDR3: TGTGCCAGCAGTGAAGCTGGGGACGGGACTAGCGAGTTCTTC. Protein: CASSEAGDGTSEFF.

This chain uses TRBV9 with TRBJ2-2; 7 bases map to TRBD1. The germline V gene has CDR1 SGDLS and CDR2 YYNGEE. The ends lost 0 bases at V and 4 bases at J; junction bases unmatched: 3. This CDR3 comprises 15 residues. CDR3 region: CASSVGDSPTGELFF. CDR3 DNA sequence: TGTGCCAGCAGCGTAGGGGACAGTCCCACCGGGGAGCTGTTTTTT.

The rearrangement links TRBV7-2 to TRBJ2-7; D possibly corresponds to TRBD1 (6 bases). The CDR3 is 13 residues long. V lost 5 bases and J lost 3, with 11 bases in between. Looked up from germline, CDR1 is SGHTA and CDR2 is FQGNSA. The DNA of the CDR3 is TGTGCCAGCAGCGAGACAGGTTTCTACGAGCAGTACTTC. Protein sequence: CASSETGFYEQYF.

In nucleotides, the CDR3 is TGTGCCAGCAGAACAACAGGGACCGGGGAGCTGTTTTTT. It translates to CASRTTGTGELFF. J is TRBJ2-2 and V is TRBV6-5, with D possibly TRBD1 on 6 matching bases. V was shortened by 6 bases and J by 5 bases, with 10 bases between the two germline ends. There are 13 residues in the CDR3. Germline CDR1 reads MNHEY; CDR2 reads SVGAGI.

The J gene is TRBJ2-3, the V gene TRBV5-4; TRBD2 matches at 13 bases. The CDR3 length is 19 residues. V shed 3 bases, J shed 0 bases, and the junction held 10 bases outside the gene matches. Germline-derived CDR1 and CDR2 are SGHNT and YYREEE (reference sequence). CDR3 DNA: TGTGCCAGCAGCTCTTGGACTAGCGGGGGATCATCTAGCACAGATACGCAGTATTTT. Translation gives CASSSWTSGGSSSTDTQYF.

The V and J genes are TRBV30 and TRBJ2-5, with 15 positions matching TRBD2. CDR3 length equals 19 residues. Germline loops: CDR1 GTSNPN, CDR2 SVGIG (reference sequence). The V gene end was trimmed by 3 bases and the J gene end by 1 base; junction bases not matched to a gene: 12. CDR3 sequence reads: CAWRGPMGLAGGGQETQYF. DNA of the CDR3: TGTGCCTGGAGGGGCCCGATGGGACTAGCGGGGGGCGGCCAAGAGACCCAGTACTTC.

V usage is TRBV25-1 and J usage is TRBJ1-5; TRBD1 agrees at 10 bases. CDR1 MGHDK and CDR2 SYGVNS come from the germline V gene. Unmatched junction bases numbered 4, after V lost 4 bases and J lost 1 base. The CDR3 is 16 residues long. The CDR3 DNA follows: TGTGCCAGCAGTGGGACAGGGGGTATGAGCAATCAGCCCCAGCATTTT. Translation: CASSGTGGMSNQPQHF.

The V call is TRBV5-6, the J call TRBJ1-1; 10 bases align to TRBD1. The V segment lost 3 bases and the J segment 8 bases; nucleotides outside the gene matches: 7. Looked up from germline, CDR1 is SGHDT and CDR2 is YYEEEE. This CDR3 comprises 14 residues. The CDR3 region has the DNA TGTGCCAGCAGCTACAAGACAGGGGGCGCGGAAGCTTTCTTT. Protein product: CASSYKTGGAEAFF.

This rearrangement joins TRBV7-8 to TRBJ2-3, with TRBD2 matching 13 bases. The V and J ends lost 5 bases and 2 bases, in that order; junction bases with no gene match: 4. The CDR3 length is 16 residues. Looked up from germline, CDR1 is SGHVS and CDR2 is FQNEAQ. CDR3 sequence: CASSPGLAGNTDTQYF. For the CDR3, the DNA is TGTGCCAGCAGCCCGGGACTAGCGGGGAACACAGATACGCAGTATTTT.

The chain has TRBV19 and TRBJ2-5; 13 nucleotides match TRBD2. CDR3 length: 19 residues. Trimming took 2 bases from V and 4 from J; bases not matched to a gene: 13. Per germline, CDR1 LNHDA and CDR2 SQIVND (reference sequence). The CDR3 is CASSISFLGGLAGSETQYF. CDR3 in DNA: TGTGCCAGTAGTATAAGTTTTTTGGGGGGACTAGCGGGATCAGAGACCCAGTACTTC. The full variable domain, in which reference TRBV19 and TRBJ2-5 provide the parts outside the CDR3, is DGGITQSPKYLFRKEGQNVTLSCEQNLNHDAMYWYRQDPGQGLRLIYYSQIVNDFQKGDIAEGYSVSREKKESFPLTVTSAQKNPTAFYLCASSISFLGGLAGSETQYFGPGTRLLVL.

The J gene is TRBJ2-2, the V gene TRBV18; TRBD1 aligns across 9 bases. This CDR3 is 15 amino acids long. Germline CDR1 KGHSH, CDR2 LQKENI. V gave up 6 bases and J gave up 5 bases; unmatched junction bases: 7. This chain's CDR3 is CASSLGQGVTGELFF. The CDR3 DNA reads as TGTGCCAGCTCGCTGGGACAGGGTGTTACCGGGGAGCTGTTTTTT.

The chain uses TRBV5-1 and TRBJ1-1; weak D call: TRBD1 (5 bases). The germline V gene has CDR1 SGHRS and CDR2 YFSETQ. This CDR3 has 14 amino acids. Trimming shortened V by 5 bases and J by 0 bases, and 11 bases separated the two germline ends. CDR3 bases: TGCGCCAGCAGAGCAGGGTTCGTGAACACTGAAGCTTTCTTT. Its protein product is CASRAGFVNTEAFF.

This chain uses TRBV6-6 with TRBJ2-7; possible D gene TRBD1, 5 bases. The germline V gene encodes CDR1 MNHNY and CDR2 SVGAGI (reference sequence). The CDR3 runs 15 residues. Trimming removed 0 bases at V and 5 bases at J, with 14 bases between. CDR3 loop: CASSYSIQGFDEQYF. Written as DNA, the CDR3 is TGTGCCAGCAGTTACTCGATTCAGGGTTTCGACGAGCAGTACTTC.

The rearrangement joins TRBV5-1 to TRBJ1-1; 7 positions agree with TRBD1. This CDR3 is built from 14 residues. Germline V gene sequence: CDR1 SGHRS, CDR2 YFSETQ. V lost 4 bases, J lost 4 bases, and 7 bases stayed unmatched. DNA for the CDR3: TGCGCCAGCAGCGAGGACAGGCCCACCACTGAAGCTTTCTTT. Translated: CASSEDRPTTEAFF.

The CDR3 coding sequence is TGTGCCTGGACACCGGGACTAGCGGGAGGGCCGTGGTTCTTC. Translated: CAWTPGLAGGPWFF. J is TRBJ2-1 and V is TRBV30, with 16 bases aligning to TRBD2. V lost 4 bases and J lost 15; bases outside the gene matches: 9. This CDR3 spans 14 amino acids. Germline V lookup: CDR1 GTSNPN, CDR2 SVGIG (reference sequence).

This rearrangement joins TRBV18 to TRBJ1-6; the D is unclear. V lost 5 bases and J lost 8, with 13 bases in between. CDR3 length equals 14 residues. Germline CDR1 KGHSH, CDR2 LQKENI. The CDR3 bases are TGTGCCAGCTCATCTTCCGGGGAAGATTCACCCCTCCACTTT. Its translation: CASSSSGEDSPLHF.

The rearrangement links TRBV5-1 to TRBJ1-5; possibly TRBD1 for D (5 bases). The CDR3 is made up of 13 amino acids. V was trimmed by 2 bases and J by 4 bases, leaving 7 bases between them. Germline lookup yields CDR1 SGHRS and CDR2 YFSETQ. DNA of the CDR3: TGCGCCAGCAGCTTCGACAGTAATCAGCCCCAGCATTTT. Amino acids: CASSFDSNQPQHF.

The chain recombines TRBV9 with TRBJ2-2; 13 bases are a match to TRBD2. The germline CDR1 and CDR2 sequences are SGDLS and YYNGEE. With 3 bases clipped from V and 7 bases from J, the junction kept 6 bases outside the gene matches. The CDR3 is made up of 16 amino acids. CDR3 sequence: CASSAWTSGGSGELFF. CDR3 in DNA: TGTGCCAGCAGCGCCTGGACTAGCGGGGGAAGCGGGGAGCTGTTTTTT. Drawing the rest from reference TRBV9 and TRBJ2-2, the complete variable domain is DSGVTQTPKHLITATGQRVTLRCSPRSGDLSVYWYQQSLDQGLQFLIQYYNGEERAKGNILERFSAQQFPDLHSELNLSSLELGDSALYFCASSAWTSGGSGELFFGEGSRLTVL.

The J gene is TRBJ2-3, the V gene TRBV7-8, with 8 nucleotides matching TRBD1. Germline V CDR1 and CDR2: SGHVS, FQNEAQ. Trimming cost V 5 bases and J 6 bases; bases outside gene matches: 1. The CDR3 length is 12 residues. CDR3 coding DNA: TGTGCCAGCAGCGGGGACAGGGATACGCAGTATTTT. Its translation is CASSGDRDTQYF.

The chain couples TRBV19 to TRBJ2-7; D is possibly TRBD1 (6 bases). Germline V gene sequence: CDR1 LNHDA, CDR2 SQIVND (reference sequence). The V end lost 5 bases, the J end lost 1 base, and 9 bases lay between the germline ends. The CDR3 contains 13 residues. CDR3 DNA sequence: TGTGCCAGTAGTTCCGGGACATCCTACGAGCAGTACTTC. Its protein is CASSSGTSYEQYF.

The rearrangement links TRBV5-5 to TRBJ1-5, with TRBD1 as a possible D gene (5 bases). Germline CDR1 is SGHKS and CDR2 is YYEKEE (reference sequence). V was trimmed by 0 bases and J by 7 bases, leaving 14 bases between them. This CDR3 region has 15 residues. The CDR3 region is CASSLEAGRRQPQHF. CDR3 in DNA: TGTGCCAGCAGCTTGGAGGCAGGGAGGCGGCAGCCCCAGCATTTT.